This is a list of T cell receptor beta chains from one sample in a study of T cell responses to AZD1222 COVID-19 vaccine. Generated by immunoSEQ multiplex PCR, the TCRdb table keeps only in-frame clones and is missing some. The sample yields about 76,000 clones, approximately 80% seen once. The sample was peripheral blood, taken 28 days after the second dose of the MenACWY control vaccine. These receptors all come from an adult who received the MenACWY meningococcal vaccine as a control. Both conserved end residues are trimmed from each CDR3.

V gene: TRBV5-1
J gene: TRBJ2-2
CDR3 length: 10
CDR3 protein: ASSWDTGELF

V gene: TRBV28
J gene: TRBJ1-2
CDR3 length: 11
CDR3 protein: ASTTDSYYGYT

V gene: TRBV6-1
J gene: TRBJ1-5
CDR3 length: 11
CDR3 protein: ASSDSRDQPQH

V gene: TRBV19
J gene: TRBJ1-2
CDR3 length: 11
CDR3 protein: ASKGVGNYGYT

V gene: TRBV7-2
J gene: TRBJ2-3
CDR3 length: 13
CDR3 protein: ASSSTGQGTDTQY

V gene: TRBV19
J gene: TRBJ2-1
CDR3 length: 13
CDR3 protein: ASSPASGSYNEQF

V gene: TRBV6-2/TRBV6-3
J gene: TRBJ1-1
CDR3 length: 11
CDR3 protein: ASSYSRYSEAF

V gene: TRBV29-1
J gene: TRBJ2-3
CDR3 length: 12
CDR3 protein: SGLAGGSTDTQY

V gene: TRBV7-9
J gene: TRBJ1-2
CDR3 length: 13
CDR3 protein: ASTEGQGSNYGYT

V gene: TRBV13
J gene: TRBJ1-1
CDR3 length: 13
CDR3 protein: ASRFLDRANTEAF

V gene: TRBV30
J gene: TRBJ2-5
CDR3 length: 15
CDR3 protein: AWSLRGFAGGGETQY

V gene: TRBV11-2
J gene: TRBJ2-2
CDR3 length: 12
CDR3 protein: ASSFSGYTGELF

V gene: TRBV11-2
J gene: TRBJ2-5
CDR3 length: 13
CDR3 protein: ASSPVRGGIETQY

V gene: TRBV5-1
J gene: TRBJ1-1
CDR3 length: 12
CDR3 protein: ASSLSVEGTEAF

V gene: TRBV5-5
J gene: TRBJ2-7
CDR3 length: 11
CDR3 protein: ASSFAGGSEQY

V gene: TRBV7-3
J gene: TRBJ1-2
CDR3 length: 14
CDR3 protein: ASSLSLTGRAGGYT

V gene: TRBV3-1/TRBV3-2
J gene: TRBJ2-4
CDR3 length: 14
CDR3 protein: ASSQPGTVAKNIQY

V gene: TRBV6-2/TRBV6-3
J gene: TRBJ1-2
CDR3 length: 12
CDR3 protein: ASSYPREIYGYT

V gene: TRBV30
J gene: TRBJ2-3
CDR3 length: 11
CDR3 protein: AWSLGGTDTQY

V gene: TRBV2
J gene: TRBJ2-5
CDR3 length: 11
CDR3 protein: ASSDGQSATQY

V gene: TRBV4-3
J gene: TRBJ2-2
CDR3 length: 12
CDR3 protein: ASSLRGYTGELF

V gene: TRBV7-2
J gene: TRBJ2-6
CDR3 length: 16
CDR3 protein: ASSRIRQARSGANVLT

V gene: TRBV29-1
J gene: TRBJ1-2
CDR3 length: 10
CDR3 protein: SVDKGGRGYT

V gene: TRBV4-1
J gene: TRBJ1-1
CDR3 length: 15
CDR3 protein: ASSSTLSFRGNTEAF

V gene: TRBV6-5
J gene: TRBJ2-7
CDR3 length: 13
CDR3 protein: ASSYDAHSSYEQY

V gene: TRBV6-2/TRBV6-3
J gene: TRBJ1-2
CDR3 length: 13
CDR3 protein: ASSLGTPGINGYT

V gene: TRBV5-8
J gene: TRBJ2-3
CDR3 length: 13
CDR3 protein: ASSLNSRSTDTQY

V gene: TRBV19
J gene: TRBJ2-7
CDR3 length: 11
CDR3 protein: ASSPGGPYEQY

V gene: TRBV15
J gene: TRBJ2-7
CDR3 length: 12
CDR3 protein: ATSRGGTFYEQY

V gene: TRBV29-1
J gene: TRBJ2-1
CDR3 length: 10
CDR3 protein: SVGSADNEQF

V gene: TRBV19
J gene: TRBJ1-1
CDR3 length: 12
CDR3 protein: ASSSRQGRTEAF

V gene: TRBV28
J gene: TRBJ2-4
CDR3 length: 13
CDR3 protein: ASSYRGVAKNIQY

V gene: TRBV5-4
J gene: TRBJ2-5
CDR3 length: 13
CDR3 protein: ASSLARGAQETQY

V gene: TRBV30
J gene: TRBJ2-1
CDR3 length: 10
CDR3 protein: AWSNLGDEQF

V gene: TRBV30
J gene: TRBJ1-2
CDR3 length: 14
CDR3 protein: AWSPGRAEYNYGYT

V gene: TRBV2
J gene: TRBJ2-4
CDR3 length: 14
CDR3 protein: ASNPGSGIAKNIQY

V gene: TRBV5-6
J gene: TRBJ1-1
CDR3 length: 12
CDR3 protein: ASSLVGMYTEAF

V gene: TRBV11-2
J gene: TRBJ2-1
CDR3 length: 11
CDR3 protein: ASSLARTNEQF

V gene: TRBV14
J gene: TRBJ2-7
CDR3 length: 9
CDR3 protein: ASSRGYEQY

V gene: TRBV19
J gene: TRBJ1-1
CDR3 length: 12
CDR3 protein: ASSADTQNTEAF

V gene: TRBV5-4
J gene: TRBJ2-7
CDR3 length: 9
CDR3 protein: ASSFADEQY

V gene: TRBV28
J gene: TRBJ1-6
CDR3 length: 13
CDR3 protein: ASSPSGSMNSPLH

V gene: TRBV4-1
J gene: TRBJ1-4
CDR3 length: 12
CDR3 protein: ASSLRDRDEKLF

V gene: TRBV5-5
J gene: TRBJ1-1
CDR3 length: 12
CDR3 protein: ASLRGRVNTEAF

V gene: TRBV2
J gene: TRBJ2-1
CDR3 length: 11
CDR3 protein: ASRTQRNNEQF

V gene: TRBV7-9
J gene: TRBJ2-5
CDR3 length: 11
CDR3 protein: ASSFGTGETQY

V gene: TRBV28
J gene: TRBJ2-1
CDR3 length: 15
CDR3 protein: ASSLSDLAGGHNEQF

V gene: TRBV24-1
J gene: TRBJ2-1
CDR3 length: 13
CDR3 protein: ATSGAVGSYNEQF

V gene: TRBV12-3/TRBV12-4
J gene: TRBJ1-1
CDR3 length: 9
CDR3 protein: ASRVNTEAF

V gene: TRBV5-6
J gene: TRBJ1-6
CDR3 length: 16
CDR3 protein: ASSFRSGSISYNSPLH

V gene: TRBV19
J gene: TRBJ1-1
CDR3 length: 11
CDR3 protein: ASSNTANTEAF

V gene: TRBV19
J gene: TRBJ1-5
CDR3 length: 12
CDR3 protein: ASSQGQGGQPQH